Below are 26 T cell receptor beta chains sequenced from a single sample in a study of cytomegalovirus exposure and HLA in healthy donors. Primers: 60 Vbeta forward and 13 Jbeta reverse. Only in-frame clones appear in the TCRdb table, and some are missing; sequencing was by immunoSEQ multiplex PCR. Of fewer than 250,000 clones listed, around four fifths are singletons. The specimen was PBMCs. These receptor sequences come from a boy aged 2 to 10 in good health and CMV-seronegative.

This chain uses TRBV6-5 with TRBJ1-6, with D perhaps matching TRBD1 (6 bases). V dropped 2 bases and J dropped 7 bases, with 12 bases sitting between them. The CDR3 is made up of 15 amino acids. CDR1 is MNHEY, CDR2 SVGAGI, per germline. In DNA, the CDR3 is TGTGCCAGCAGTTACGGCACAGGGTTGAATTCACCCCTCCACTTT. The encoded protein is CASSYGTGLNSPLHF.

The chain uses TRBV5-1 and TRBJ2-2; 11 nucleotides align to TRBD2. The junction had 11 bases not matched to a gene; V was cut back by 3 bases and J by 4 bases. CDR3 length: 18 residues. Germline-derived CDR1 and CDR2 are SGHRS and YFSETQ. CDR3 residues: CASSSNLPTSGSTGELFF. The DNA for the CDR3 is TGCGCCAGCAGCTCTAACCTCCCAACTAGCGGGAGCACCGGGGAGCTGTTTTTT.

V and J are TRBV7-8 and TRBJ1-4; TRBD1 might be the D (5 bases). V lost 3 bases and J lost 7, with 15 bases in between. Germline CDR1 reads SGHVS; CDR2 reads FQNEAQ. CDR3 size: 15 residues. The CDR3 spells CASSLATGLLEKLFF. DNA of the CDR3: TGTGCCAGCAGCTTGGCTACAGGTTTGCTTGAAAAACTGTTTTTT.

V gene TRBV30 combines with J gene TRBJ1-1; 9 bases align to TRBD1. Per germline, CDR1 GTSNPN and CDR2 SVGIG (reference sequence). This CDR3 region has 14 residues. V gave up 6 bases and J gave up 3 bases; unmatched junction bases: 8. The CDR3 spells CACQQGAGDTEAFF. DNA of the CDR3: TGTGCCTGCCAACAGGGGGCGGGAGACACTGAAGCTTTCTTT.

The rearrangement uses TRBV5-4 and TRBJ2-7; the D is unclear. The CDR3 has 13 amino acids. Germline loops: CDR1 SGHNT, CDR2 YYREEE (reference sequence). The V gene lost 1 base and the J gene lost 6 bases, with 11 bases spanning the gap. CDR3 sequence: CASSLPQAPEQYF. The CDR3 DNA sequence: TGTGCCAGCAGCTTGCCCCAGGCTCCCGAGCAGTACTTC.

The rearrangement joins TRBV19 to TRBJ2-7, with a weak D call TRBD1 (8 bases). V was shortened by 6 bases and J by 3 bases, with 15 bases between the two germline ends. Germline V gives CDR1 LNHDA, CDR2 SQIVND (reference sequence). CDR3 length: 14 residues. This CDR3 is CASSKTGDYYEQYF. DNA for the CDR3: TGTGCCAGTAGCAAGACAGGGGACTACTACGAGCAGTACTTC. The full variable domain, its missing parts supplied by reference TRBV19 and TRBJ2-7, is DGGITQSPKYLFRKEGQNVTLSCEQNLNHDAMYWYRQDPGQGLRLIYYSQIVNDFQKGDIAEGYSVSREKKESFPLTVTSAQKNPTAFYLCASSKTGDYYEQYFGPGTRLTVT.

The chain combines TRBV27 with TRBJ2-7; 7 bases map to TRBD2. Trimming cost V 2 bases and J 1 base; bases outside gene matches: 5. The CDR3 covers 15 residues. Per the germline V gene, CDR1 is MNHEY and CDR2 is SMNVEV (reference sequence). CDR3 protein: CASSLTAGESYEQYF. CDR3 DNA: TGTGCCAGCAGTTTAACTGCGGGGGAGTCCTACGAGCAGTACTTC.

The chain uses TRBV19 and TRBJ1-4; D call uncertain. The V end lost 3 bases, the J end lost 7 bases, and 6 bases lay between the germline ends. This CDR3 comprises 12 residues. Germline V gene lookup returns CDR1 LNHDA and CDR2 SQIVND (reference sequence). In DNA, the CDR3 is TGTGCCAGTAGTATCTCTTTTGAAAAACTGTTTTTT. As protein: CASSISFEKLFF.

J is TRBJ2-7 and V is TRBV2, with 10 bases fitting TRBD2. The germline gives CDR1 SNHLY, CDR2 FYNNEI. The trim removed 6 bases at V and 5 bases at J, leaving 7 bases unmatched. The CDR3 has 14 amino acids. In nucleotides, the CDR3 is TGTGCCAGCAGACCGGGACTAGCGTACCACGAGCAGTACTTC. It is translated as CASRPGLAYHEQYF. The whole variable domain, filled in from reference TRBV2 and TRBJ2-7, reads EPEVTQTPSHQVTQMGQEVILRCVPISNHLYFYWYRQILGQKVEFLVSFYNNEISEKSEIFDDQFSVERPDGSNFTLKIRSTKLEDSAMYFCASRPGLAYHEQYFGPGTRLTVT.

This clone came up a few times. The rearrangement joins TRBV25-1 to TRBJ1-5; D gene ambiguous. This CDR3 has 14 residues. Deletions cut 4 bases from V and 1 base from J, with 8 bases between. Per the germline V gene, CDR1 is MGHDK and CDR2 is SYGVNS. Here the CDR3 reads CASSVGVSNQPQHF. In DNA form, the CDR3 reads TGTGCCAGCAGTGTCGGGGTAAGCAATCAGCCCCAGCATTTT.

J is TRBJ2-7 and V is TRBV27; 7 bases match TRBD2. Trimming cost V 2 bases and J 5 bases; bases outside gene matches: 3. CDR3 length: 13 residues. Germline loops: CDR1 MNHEY, CDR2 SMNVEV (reference sequence). The CDR3 loop reads CASSLRLAHEQYF. CDR3 coding DNA: TGTGCCAGCAGTTTACGACTAGCCCACGAGCAGTACTTC.

Turning to this clone: One junction end does not reproduce the germline sequence, and a read error may be involved. V usage is TRBV7-6 and J usage is TRBJ2-2, with 8 positions matching TRBD2. This CDR3 comprises 16 residues. Germline lookup yields CDR1 SGHVS and CDR2 FNYEAQ. CDR3 DNA: TGTGCCAGCAGCTTAGAGGTAGCGGGGAACACCGAGGAGCTGTTTTTT. Protein sequence: CASSLEVAGNTEELFF.

This chain links TRBV27 with TRBJ2-7; 7 positions agree with TRBD1. Germline V CDR1 and CDR2: MNHEY, SMNVEV (reference sequence). V gave up 4 bases and J gave up 5 bases; unmatched junction bases: 11. This CDR3 has 15 amino acids. In nucleotides, the CDR3 is TGTGCCAGCAGTTACCGGCAGGGGGAAATGAACGAGCAGTACTTC. Its translation is CASSYRQGEMNEQYF.

J is TRBJ2-3 and V is TRBV7-9; D perhaps matches TRBD1 (6 bases). V was shortened by 4 bases and J by 4 bases, with 21 bases between the two germline ends. CDR3 length: 17 residues. Germline V gene data show CDR1 as SEHNR and CDR2 as FQNEAQ (reference sequence). The CDR3 reads CASSSSGRGSYSDTQYF. CDR3 bases: TGTGCCAGCAGCTCCTCGGGTAGGGGGAGTTATTCAGATACGCAGTATTTT.

This chain uses TRBV11-3 with TRBJ2-7, with a tentative D call TRBD1 (6 bases). Germline V gene sequence: CDR1 SGHNT, CDR2 YENEEA. V dropped 5 bases and J dropped 0 bases, with 11 bases sitting between them. CDR3 length equals 14 residues. The CDR3 here is CASSLDRNSYEQYF. In DNA form, the CDR3 reads TGTGCCAGCAGCCTCGACAGGAACTCCTACGAGCAGTACTTC.

V usage is TRBV2 and J usage is TRBJ2-7; TRBD2 matches 8 bases. The CDR3 is made up of 11 amino acids. The J segment lost 1 base and the V segment lost 10 bases, leaving 0 bases of the junction unmatched. CDR1 SNHLY and CDR2 FYNNEI come from the germline V gene. DNA of the CDR3: TGTGCCACGGGAGGGTCCTACGAGCAGTACTTC. Translated, it gives CATGGSYEQYF. Combining the CDR3 with reference TRBV2 and TRBJ2-7 gives the whole variable domain EPEVTQTPSHQVTQMGQEVILRCVPISNHLYFYWYRQILGQKVEFLVSFYNNEISEKSEIFDDQFSVERPDGSNFTLKIRSTKLEDSAMYFCATGGSYEQYFGPGTRLTVT.

This clone was seen once. J is TRBJ2-3 and V is TRBV27; perhaps TRBD1 as D (6 bases). This CDR3 spans 14 amino acids. V was trimmed by 8 bases and J by 2 bases, leaving 14 bases between them. The germline CDR1 and CDR2 sequences are MNHEY and SMNVEV (reference sequence). The CDR3: CASLGYRATDTQYF. CDR3 nucleotide sequence: TGTGCCAGCCTTGGATACAGGGCCACAGATACGCAGTATTTT.

V and J are TRBV27 and TRBJ1-5; D not resolved. CDR3 length: 15 residues. CDR1 is MNHEY and CDR2 is SMNVEV in the germline V gene (reference sequence). The V gene lost 2 bases and the J gene lost 3 bases, with 11 bases spanning the gap. CDR3 region: CASSLRNSNNQPQHF. The CDR3 nucleotides are TGTGCCAGCAGTTTACGCAACAGTAACAATCAGCCCCAGCATTTT.

The chain recombines TRBV13 with TRBJ2-3; 10 bases fit TRBD2. Germline CDR1 reads PRHDT; CDR2 reads FYEKMQ (reference sequence). This CDR3 comprises 18 residues. Losses at the gene ends were 0 bases for V and 2 bases for J; bases not matched to a gene: 8. CDR3 nucleotides: TGTGCCAGCAGCTTAGGGATAGCGGGAGGCCTTATCACAGATACGCAGTATTTT. It specifies CASSLGIAGGLITDTQYF.

The V call is TRBV11-3, the J call TRBJ2-2; TRBD2 matches 9 bases. Losses at the gene ends were 4 bases for V and 6 bases for J; bases not matched to a gene: 3. The CDR3 is made up of 14 amino acids. CDR1 and CDR2 (germline): SGHNT, YENEEA. The CDR3 loop reads CASSSGLASGELFF. For the CDR3, the DNA is TGTGCCAGCAGCTCCGGACTAGCGTCCGGGGAGCTGTTTTTT.

This clone was counted at least ten times. The chain joins TRBV5-1 to TRBJ2-7; a possible D gene is TRBD2 (6 bases). This CDR3 is 14 amino acids long. Between the trimmed V and J ends, which lost 4 bases and 2 bases, there was a span of 13 bases. Germline values: CDR1 SGHRS, CDR2 YFSETQ. The CDR3, as DNA: TGCGCCAGCAGCCCCCTGGGCGGGACCTACGAGCAGTACTTC. Its protein is CASSPLGGTYEQYF.

This clone was recorded only once. The chain has TRBV13 and TRBJ2-3; 8 bases align to TRBD2. Unmatched junction bases numbered 6, after V lost 4 bases and J lost 0 bases. The CDR3 has 16 residues. Germline-derived CDR1 and CDR2 are PRHDT and FYEKMQ (reference sequence). In DNA, the CDR3 is TGTGCCAGCAGCTCGGGGGGGCGGAGTAGCACAGATACGCAGTATTTT. It encodes CASSSGGRSSTDTQYF.

This chain joins TRBV18 and TRBJ1-5; D may be TRBD1 (5 bases). V lost 6 bases and J 8 bases, leaving 20 bases between the germline ends. Germline loops: CDR1 KGHSH, CDR2 LQKENI. CDR3 size: 15 residues. This CDR3 is CASSPNGQGTEPQHF. DNA of the CDR3: TGTGCCAGCTCTCCAAACGGCCAGGGAACAGAGCCCCAGCATTTT.

This rearrangement joins TRBV29-1 to TRBJ1-2, with 8 bases lining up with TRBD1. This CDR3 has 14 residues. CDR1 is SQVTM, CDR2 ANQGSEA, per germline. V lost 3 bases, J lost 7 bases, and 10 bases stayed unmatched. The CDR3 nucleotides are TGCAGCGTTGAGCTGGGACAGGACTCTAGTGGCTACACCTTC. Residues: CSVELGQDSSGYTF.

The chain carries TRBV6-5 and TRBJ1-4; a possible D gene is TRBD1 (5 bases). There are 13 residues in the CDR3. The germline V gene encodes CDR1 MNHEY and CDR2 SVGAGI. Trimming removed 0 bases from V and 14 bases from J, with 13 bases in between. The CDR3 reads CASSYSGRGRLFF. In DNA, the CDR3 is TGTGCCAGCAGTTACTCGGGGCGGGGACGCCTGTTTTTT.

CDR3 sequence: CASSTEQGRSGELFF. CDR3 DNA: TGTGCCAGCAGTACCGAACAGGGGCGATCCGGGGAGCTGTTTTTT. V and J are TRBV27 and TRBJ2-2; TRBD1 matches at 7 bases. CDR3 size: 15 residues. The J segment lost 6 bases and the V segment lost 5 bases, leaving 9 bases of the junction unmatched. In germline, CDR1 is MNHEY, CDR2 SMNVEV (reference sequence).